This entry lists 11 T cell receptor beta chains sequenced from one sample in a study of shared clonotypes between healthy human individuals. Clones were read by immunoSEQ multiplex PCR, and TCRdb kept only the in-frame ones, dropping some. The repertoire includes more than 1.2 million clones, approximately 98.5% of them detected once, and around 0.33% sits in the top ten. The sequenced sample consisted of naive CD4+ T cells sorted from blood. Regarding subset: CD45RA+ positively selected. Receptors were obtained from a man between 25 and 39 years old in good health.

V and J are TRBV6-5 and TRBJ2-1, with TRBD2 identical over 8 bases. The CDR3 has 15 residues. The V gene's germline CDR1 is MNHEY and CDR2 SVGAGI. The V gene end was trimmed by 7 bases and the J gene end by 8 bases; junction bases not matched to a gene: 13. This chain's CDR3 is CASIGVAGTSDEQFF. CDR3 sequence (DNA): TGTGCCAGCATAGGGGTAGCGGGGACCAGCGATGAGCAGTTCTTC.

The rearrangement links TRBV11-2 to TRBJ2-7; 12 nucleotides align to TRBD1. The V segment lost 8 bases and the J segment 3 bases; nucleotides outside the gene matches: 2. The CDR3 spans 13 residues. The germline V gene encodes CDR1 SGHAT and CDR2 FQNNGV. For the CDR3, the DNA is TGTGCCAGCGGGACAGGGGGCATCTACGAGCAGTACTTC. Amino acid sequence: CASGTGGIYEQYF. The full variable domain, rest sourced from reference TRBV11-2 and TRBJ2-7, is EAGVAQSPRYKIIEKRQSVAFWCNPISGHATLYWYQQILGQGPKLLIQFQNNGVVDDSQLPKDRFSAERLKGVDSTLKIQPAKLEDSAVYLCASGTGGIYEQYFGPGTRLTVT.

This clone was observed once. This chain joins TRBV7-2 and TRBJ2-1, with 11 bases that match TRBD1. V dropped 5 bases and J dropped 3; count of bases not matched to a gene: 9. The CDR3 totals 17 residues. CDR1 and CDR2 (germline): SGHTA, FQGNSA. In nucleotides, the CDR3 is TGTGCCAGCAGCCAGGACAGGGGGCGAATCTACTACAATGAGCAGTTCTTC. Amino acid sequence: CASSQDRGRIYYNEQFF.

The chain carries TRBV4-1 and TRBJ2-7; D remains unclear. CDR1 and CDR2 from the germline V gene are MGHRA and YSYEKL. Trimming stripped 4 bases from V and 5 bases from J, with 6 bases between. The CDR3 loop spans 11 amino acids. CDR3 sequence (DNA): TGCGCCAGCAGCCCCACTAACGAGCAGTACTTC. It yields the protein CASSPTNEQYF.

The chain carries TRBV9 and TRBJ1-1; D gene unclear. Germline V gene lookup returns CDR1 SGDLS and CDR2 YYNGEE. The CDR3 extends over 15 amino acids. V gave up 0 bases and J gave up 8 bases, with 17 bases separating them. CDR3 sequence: CASSVAGGRAEEAFF. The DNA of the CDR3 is TGTGCCAGCAGCGTAGCCGGCGGCAGAGCAGAAGAAGCTTTCTTT.

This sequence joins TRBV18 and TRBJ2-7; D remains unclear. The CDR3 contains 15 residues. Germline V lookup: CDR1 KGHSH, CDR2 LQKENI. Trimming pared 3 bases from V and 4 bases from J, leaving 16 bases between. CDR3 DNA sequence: TGTGCCAGCTCACCCTTTGATGTGGTGACTTACGAGCAGTACTTC. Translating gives CASSPFDVVTYEQYF.

CDR3 in amino acids: CASSSGQVGTYEQYF. The CDR3 DNA is TGTGCCAGCAGCTCCGGACAGGTGGGGACCTACGAGCAGTACTTC. The rearrangement links TRBV7-9 to TRBJ2-7; 7 nucleotides agree with TRBD1. V lost 4 bases and J lost 2; bases outside the gene matches: 8. The CDR3 sequence is 15 residues long. The germline V gene encodes CDR1 SEHNR and CDR2 FQNEAQ (reference sequence).

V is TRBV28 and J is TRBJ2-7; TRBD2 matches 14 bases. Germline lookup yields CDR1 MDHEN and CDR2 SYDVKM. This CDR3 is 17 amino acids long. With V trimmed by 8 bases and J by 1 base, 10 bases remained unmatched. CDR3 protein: CASATGTSGRRSYEQYF. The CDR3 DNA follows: TGTGCCAGCGCTACCGGGACTAGCGGGAGACGATCCTACGAGCAGTACTTC.

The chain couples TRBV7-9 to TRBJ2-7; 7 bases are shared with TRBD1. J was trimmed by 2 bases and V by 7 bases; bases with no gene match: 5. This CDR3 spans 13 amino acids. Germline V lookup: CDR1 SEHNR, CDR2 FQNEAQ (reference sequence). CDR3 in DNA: TGTGCCAGCAACCTAGACAGGGCCTACGAGCAGTACTTC. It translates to CASNLDRAYEQYF. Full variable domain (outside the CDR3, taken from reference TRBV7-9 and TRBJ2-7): DTGVSQNPRHKITKRGQNVTFRCDPISEHNRLYWYRQTLGQGPEFLTYFQNEAQLEKSRLLSDRFSAERPKGSFSTLEIQRTEQGDSAMYLCASNLDRAYEQYFGPGTRLTVT.

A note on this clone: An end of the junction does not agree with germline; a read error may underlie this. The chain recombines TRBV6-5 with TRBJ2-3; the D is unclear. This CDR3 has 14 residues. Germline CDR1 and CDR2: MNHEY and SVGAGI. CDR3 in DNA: TGTGCCAGCAGTAACTCCGCTAGCACAGATACGCAGTATTTT. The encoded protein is CASSNSASTDTQYF.

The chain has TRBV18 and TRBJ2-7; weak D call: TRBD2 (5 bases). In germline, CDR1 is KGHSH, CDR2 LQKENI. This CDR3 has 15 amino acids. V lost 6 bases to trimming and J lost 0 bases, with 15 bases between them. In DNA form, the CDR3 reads TGTGCCAGCTCCGCCGGGCGGGTCAGCTCCTACGAGCAGTACTTC. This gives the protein CASSAGRVSSYEQYF.